A selection of T cell receptor beta chains follows, all from one sample in a study of blood T cell repertoires in COVID-19. Sequenced by immunoSEQ multiplex PCR; TCRdb stores in-frame clones only, minus some. The table records 500,000 to 600,000 clones, about 89% of them present only once. The sample taken for sequencing was peripheral blood. The receptors come from a woman aged 45-60 years with COVID-19, enrolled during active disease. Both conserved end residues are part of each CDR3. Each record gives: D gene, J gene, V gene, clone size, CDR3 protein, CDR3 DNA. D genes are given only for firm matches. Only part of the rows carry a size: once, few, many, or a class if the clone is expanded.

NA TRBJ1-1 TRBV7-9 NA CASSLSYGKGAFF TGTGCCAGCAGCTTATCCTACGGGAAAGGAGCTTTCTTT
TRBD2 TRBJ2-3 TRBV10-1 NA CASSEAIVLAGSDTQYF TGCGCCAGCAGTGAAGCTATAGTCCTAGCGGGGTCAGATACGCAGTATTTT
TRBD2 TRBJ2-3 TRBV30 NA CAWSVPAGGPIPDTQYF TGTGCCTGGAGTGTGCCAGCGGGGGGGCCTATACCCGATACGCAGTATTTT
NA TRBJ1-6 TRBV6-1 NA CASSELPSNSPLHF TGTGCCAGCAGTGAATTACCCAGTAATTCACCCCTCCACTTT
NA TRBJ2-7 TRBV7-2 NA CASSLLQGRTYEQYF TGTGCCAGCAGCTTATTGCAGGGCCGTACCTACGAGCAGTACTTC
NA TRBJ1-1 TRBV4-1 NA CASRFNQGTEAFF TGCGCCAGCAGATTCAATCAGGGGACTGAAGCTTTCTTT
TRBD2 TRBJ2-6 TRBV5-1 NA CASSQQTGGPGANVLTF TGCGCCAGCAGCCAACAGACGGGGGGTCCTGGGGCCAACGTCCTGACTTTC
TRBD2 TRBJ2-5 TRBV7-9 once CASSLGGGGYQETQYF TGTGCCAGCAGCTTAGGTGGCGGGGGATACCAAGAGACCCAGTACTTC
TRBD1 TRBJ2-7 TRBV9 NA CASSVTGTGNYEQYF TGTGCCAGCAGCGTAACGGGGACAGGGAACTACGAGCAGTACTTC
NA TRBJ1-1 TRBV12-3/TRBV12-4 NA CASSLDTEAFF TGTGCCAGCAGTCTCGACACTGAAGCTTTCTTT
NA TRBJ1-2 TRBV5-1 NA CASSLGQVDGYTF TGCGCCAGCAGCTTGGGACAGGTAGATGGCTACACCTTC
NA TRBJ2-3 TRBV7-9 NA CASSLRDPASTDTQYF TGTGCCAGCAGCCTACGGGATCCCGCTAGCACAGATACGCAGTATTTT
NA TRBJ2-7 TRBV27 NA CASSPGRTYEQYF TGTGCCAGCAGTCCCGGGAGAACCTACGAGCAGTACTTC
TRBD1 TRBJ2-7 TRBV3-1/TRBV3-2 once CASSRQGSEQYF TGTGCCAGCAGCCGACAGGGGTCCGAGCAGTACTTC
TRBD1 TRBJ2-4 TRBV18 NA CASSPGQGKNIQYF TGTGCCAGCTCACCGGGACAGGGTAAAAACATTCAGTACTTC
TRBD1 TRBJ2-2 TRBV7-7 NA CASSVRDRNVFTGELFF TGTGCCAGCAGCGTCCGGGACAGGAATGTTTTTACCGGGGAGCTGTTTTTT
NA TRBJ1-2 TRBV4-1 NA CASSQEVGEFGDGYTF TGCGCCAGCAGCCAAGAAGTGGGAGAGTTTGGCGATGGCTACACCTTC
TRBD2 TRBJ2-7 TRBV11-2 NA CASTTPGGYYEQYF TGTGCCAGCACCACCCCGGGGGGGTATTACGAGCAGTACTTC
TRBD1 TRBJ1-1 TRBV5-1 NA CASSFRGMNTEAFF TGCGCCAGCAGCTTCAGGGGGATGAACACTGAAGCTTTCTTT
NA TRBJ2-7 TRBV3-1/TRBV3-2 NA CASSPFYEQYF TGTGCCAGCAGCCCGTTCTACGAGCAGTACTTC